The 24 T cell receptor beta chains given below trace back to one sample, sequenced in a study of shared clonotypes between healthy human individuals. TCRdb keeps only in-frame clones here, not all; method: immunoSEQ multiplex PCR. The table shows 470,000 or so clones, with 78% occurring only once. The sample consisted of PBMCs. These receptors all come from a woman in her forties in good health. Some clones in this sample may be carry-over from other donors' samples.

Written as DNA, the CDR3 is TGTGCCAGCGCCGGACAGGTCTCTGGCGAGCAGTACTTC. The encoded protein is CASAGQVSGEQYF. The chain links TRBV7-3 to TRBJ2-7; 7 bases match TRBD1. CDR3 length: 13 residues. J lost 6 bases, V lost 8 bases, and 10 bases had no gene match. From germline, CDR1 is SGHTA and CDR2 FQGTGA.

At least ten counts were recorded for this clone. The chain links TRBV4-1 to TRBJ2-2, with TRBD2 identical over 8 bases. The CDR3 runs 14 residues. CDR1 is MGHRA, CDR2 YSYEKL, per germline. V dropped 5 bases and J dropped 4; count of bases not matched to a gene: 3. Here the CDR3 reads CASSLAGRTGELFF. The CDR3 nucleotides read TGCGCCAGCAGCTTAGCGGGGCGCACCGGGGAGCTGTTTTTT.

This chain joins TRBV6-5 and TRBJ2-2; 12 bases fit TRBD2. The CDR3 runs 14 residues. The trim removed 10 bases at V and 4 bases at J, leaving 4 bases unmatched. CDR1 and CDR2 from the germline V gene are MNHEY and SVGAGI. This chain's CDR3 is CATLGLAGTGELFF. The CDR3 DNA reads TGTGCCACCCTGGGACTAGCGGGCACCGGGGAGCTGTTTTTT.

The chain employs TRBV7-8 and TRBJ2-2, with TRBD1 matching over 9 bases. The germline V gene has CDR1 SGHVS and CDR2 FQNEAQ. V trimming: 7 bases; J trimming: 6 bases; junction bases outside the gene matches: 9. The CDR3 contains 15 residues. The CDR3 loop reads CASKQGAARPGELFF. The DNA of the CDR3 is TGTGCCAGCAAACAGGGGGCGGCTAGGCCCGGGGAGCTGTTTTTT.

V gene TRBV5-1 combines with J gene TRBJ2-5; D possibly corresponds to TRBD2 (5 bases). The CDR3 runs to 15 residues. CDR1 is SGHRS and CDR2 is YFSETQ in the germline V gene. The germline V and J ends were trimmed by 1 base and 0 bases, with 10 bases remaining between them. As DNA, the CDR3 is TGCGCCAGCAGCTTGACTTTAGCGAACCAAGAGACCCAGTACTTC. Translated, it gives CASSLTLANQETQYF.

The CDR3: CASSRGTGEVYEQFF. In nucleotides, the CDR3 is TGTGCCAGCAGCCGCGGGACAGGGGAGGTCTATGAGCAGTTCTTC. The V and J genes are TRBV11-1 and TRBJ2-1; 10 bases line up with TRBD1. The CDR3 length is 15 residues. V trimming: 5 bases; J trimming: 8 bases; junction bases outside the gene matches: 9. Per germline, CDR1 SGHAT and CDR2 FQDESV (reference sequence).

The chain links TRBV19 to TRBJ2-7, with D tentatively TRBD1 (5 bases). CDR3 length equals 14 residues. Trimming pared 4 bases from V and 0 bases from J, leaving 10 bases between. Germline values: CDR1 LNHDA, CDR2 SQIVND (reference sequence). The CDR3 is CASSTQGSSYEQYF. The CDR3 DNA follows: TGTGCCAGTAGTACCCAGGGAAGCTCCTACGAGCAGTACTTC.

This clone was detected only once. The chain joins TRBV7-6 to TRBJ2-1, with TRBD2 matching 7 bases. Per the germline V gene, CDR1 is SGHVS and CDR2 is FNYEAQ. The CDR3 consists of 11 residues. The V gene end was trimmed by 4 bases and the J gene end by 9 bases; junction bases not matched to a gene: 0. CDR3 region: CASSSGGEQFF. DNA for the CDR3: TGTGCCAGCAGCTCGGGGGGTGAGCAGTTCTTC.

The chain recombines TRBV18 with TRBJ2-5; possibly TRBD1 or TRBD2 for D (5 bases each). The DNA end is more similar to TRBJ2-7, so the J call may be wrong. Germline-derived CDR1 and CDR2 are KGHSH and LQKENI. The CDR3 has 13 amino acids. CDR3 coding DNA: TGTGCCAGCTCACCGATGACAGAGGGCGAGCAGTACTTC. Translated: CASSPMTEGEQYF.

The rearrangement uses TRBV5-4 and TRBJ2-7; maybe TRBD1 (5 bases). The CDR3 is 13 residues long. CDR1 is SGHNT and CDR2 is YYREEE in the germline V gene (reference sequence). Trimming stripped 2 bases from V and 4 bases from J, with 10 bases between. The CDR3 sequence is CASSFRVGYEQYF. The CDR3 bases are TGTGCCAGCAGCTTCAGGGTTGGGTACGAGCAGTACTTC.

The chain employs TRBV29-1 and TRBJ2-4, with 11 bases fitting TRBD2. Trimming cost V 1 base and J 7 bases; bases outside gene matches: 9. The germline V gene has CDR1 SQVTM and CDR2 ANQGSEA. This CDR3 contains 16 residues. CDR3 sequence: CSVEGTSGSSGNIQYF. In nucleotides, the CDR3 is TGCAGCGTTGAAGGGACTAGCGGGTCGTCGGGGAACATTCAGTACTTC.

This clone was observed a handful of times. The rearrangement joins TRBV11-3 to TRBJ2-3; 15 bases fit TRBD2. Germline loops: CDR1 SGHNT, CDR2 YENEEA. Unmatched junction bases numbered 2, after V lost 1 base and J lost 6 bases. This CDR3 spans 16 amino acids. The CDR3 region is CASSLGTSGRADTQYF. In DNA form, the CDR3 reads TGTGCCAGCAGCTTAGGGACTAGCGGGAGGGCCGATACGCAGTATTTT.

The genes are TRBV4-1 and TRBJ2-7; no firm D call. V lost 6 bases, J lost 4 bases, and 7 bases lay in between. The length of the CDR3 is 11 residues. CDR1 is MGHRA and CDR2 is YSYEKL in the germline V gene. Written as DNA, the CDR3 is TGCGCCAGCAGGGTACCGTACGAGCAGTACTTC. This gives the protein CASRVPYEQYF.

The chain carries TRBV2 and TRBJ1-3; D may be TRBD2 (5 bases). The end of the DNA aligns better with TRBJ2-2, so the J call may be wrong. The CDR3 runs 15 residues. The germline gives CDR1 SNHLY, CDR2 FYNNEI. The CDR3 is CASSPPAAGAGELFF. In DNA form, the CDR3 reads TGTGCCAGCAGTCCACCAGCAGCCGGGGCCGGGGAGCTGTTTTTT.

The chain employs TRBV29-1 and TRBJ2-1; 11 bases match TRBD2. The CDR3 is 17 amino acids. V gave up 7 bases and J gave up 4 bases; unmatched junction bases: 15. CDR1 is SQVTM and CDR2 is ANQGSEA in the germline V gene. The CDR3, as DNA: TGCAGCGCCAAGAGGGCTAGCGGGAGGATCGGTTACAATGAGCAGTTCTTC. Translating it yields CSAKRASGRIGYNEQFF.

About this clone itself: A far larger clone is off by one base, so a read error is likely. The genes are TRBV9 and TRBJ1-4, with D unclear. Germline assignment: CDR1 SGDLS and CDR2 YYNGEE. The CDR3 is 15 residues long. CDR3 amino acids: CASSPRSATNERLFF. In nucleotides, the CDR3 is TGTGCCAGCAGCCCACGATCTGCAACTAATGAAAGACTGTTTTTT.

The chain recombines TRBV27 with TRBJ2-7, with no clear D. Germline V gene sequence: CDR1 MNHEY, CDR2 SMNVEV (reference sequence). CDR3 length: 12 residues. The V end lost 3 bases, the J end lost 0 bases, and 3 bases lay between the germline ends. CDR3 nucleotides: TGTGCCAGCAGTTTTTCCTCCTACGAGCAGTACTTC. The encoded protein is CASSFSSYEQYF.

CDR3 sequence reads: CASSLGRVSGGYTF. The DNA of the CDR3 is TGTGCCAGCAGCTTAGGGCGTGTCAGCGGTGGCTACACCTTC. The chain recombines TRBV7-2 with TRBJ1-2, with D hard to call. CDR1 is SGHTA and CDR2 is FQGNSA in the germline V gene. This CDR3 spans 14 amino acids. V lost 1 base to trimming and J lost 7 bases, with 13 bases between them.

With respect to this clone: At one boundary the junction diverges from the germline segment, which might be a read error. The chain employs TRBV30 and TRBJ2-2; the D is unclear. Per germline, CDR1 GTSNPN and CDR2 SVGIG (reference sequence). CDR3 size: 11 residues. This CDR3 is CVWSGTGELFF. The CDR3, as DNA: TGTGTCTGGAGTGGCACCGGGGAGCTGTTTTTT.

The chain couples TRBV5-4 to TRBJ1-3; no clear D gene. V was trimmed by 1 base and J by 4 bases, leaving 9 bases between them. This CDR3 has 14 amino acids. Germline V CDR1 and CDR2: SGHNT, YYREEE (reference sequence). In DNA form, the CDR3 reads TGTGCCAGCAGCTTGAATCTAGACGGAAACACCATATATTTT. It specifies CASSLNLDGNTIYF.

CDR3 bases: TGTGCCAGCAGCGCCCGGTGGCTAGCGGGAGATTCGGGCACCGGGGAGCTGTTTTTT. Protein sequence: CASSARWLAGDSGTGELFF. The chain joins TRBV9 to TRBJ2-2; TRBD2 agrees at 10 bases. Germline CDR1 SGDLS, CDR2 YYNGEE. The CDR3 extends over 19 amino acids. V lost 3 bases and J lost 4; bases outside the gene matches: 15.

The gene calls are TRBV7-9 and TRBJ1-5; D gene uncertain. Trimming took off 1 base at V and 5 bases at J, with 12 bases between the two ends. The germline CDR1 and CDR2 sequences are SEHNR and FQNEAQ (reference sequence). This CDR3 has 15 amino acids. Here the CDR3 reads CASSLDKVPDQPQHF. In DNA, the CDR3 is TGTGCCAGCAGCTTAGATAAGGTTCCCGATCAGCCCCAGCATTTT.

V gene TRBV30 combines with J gene TRBJ1-2; the D gene is possibly TRBD1 (6 bases). V was trimmed by 2 bases and J by 4 bases, leaving 11 bases between them. Germline V gene sequence: CDR1 GTSNPN, CDR2 SVGIG (reference sequence). The CDR3 runs 13 residues. As DNA, the CDR3 is TGTGCCTGGAGTTGGGGGCAGGGCTATGGCTACACCTTC. Protein: CAWSWGQGYGYTF.

This clone was detected many times. The V call is TRBV4-1, the J call TRBJ2-2; 8 bases match TRBD2. The germline V gene encodes CDR1 MGHRA and CDR2 YSYEKL. Trimming removed 3 bases from V and 3 bases from J; junction bases left unmatched: 6. The length of the CDR3 is 16 residues. Here the CDR3 reads CASSHQLADHTGELFF. In nucleotides, the CDR3 is TGCGCCAGCAGCCACCAACTAGCGGATCACACCGGGGAGCTGTTTTTT.